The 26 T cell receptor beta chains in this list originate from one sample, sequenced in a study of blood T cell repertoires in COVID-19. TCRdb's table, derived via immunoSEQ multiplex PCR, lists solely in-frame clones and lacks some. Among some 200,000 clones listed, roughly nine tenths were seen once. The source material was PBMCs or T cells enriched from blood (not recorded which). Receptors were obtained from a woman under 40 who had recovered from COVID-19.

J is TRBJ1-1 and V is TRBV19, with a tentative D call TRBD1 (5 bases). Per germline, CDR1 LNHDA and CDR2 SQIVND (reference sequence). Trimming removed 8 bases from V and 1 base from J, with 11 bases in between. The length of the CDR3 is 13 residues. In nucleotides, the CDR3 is TGTGCCAGTGCTCAGGGTTCGAACACTGAAGCTTTCTTT. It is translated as CASAQGSNTEAFF.

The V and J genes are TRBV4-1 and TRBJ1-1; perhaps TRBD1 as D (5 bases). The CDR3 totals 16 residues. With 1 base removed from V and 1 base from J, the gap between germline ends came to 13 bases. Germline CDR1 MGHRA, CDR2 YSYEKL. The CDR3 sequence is CASSQGGLNRNTEAFF. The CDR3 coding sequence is TGCGCCAGCAGCCAAGGGGGCCTCAACAGGAACACTGAAGCTTTCTTT.

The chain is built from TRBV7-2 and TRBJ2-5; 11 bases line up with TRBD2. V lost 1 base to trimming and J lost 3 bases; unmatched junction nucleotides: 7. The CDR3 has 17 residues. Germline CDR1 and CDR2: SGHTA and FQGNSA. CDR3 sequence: CASSLEPSGGTEETQYF. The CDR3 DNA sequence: TGTGCCAGCAGCTTAGAGCCTAGCGGGGGGACCGAAGAGACCCAGTACTTC.

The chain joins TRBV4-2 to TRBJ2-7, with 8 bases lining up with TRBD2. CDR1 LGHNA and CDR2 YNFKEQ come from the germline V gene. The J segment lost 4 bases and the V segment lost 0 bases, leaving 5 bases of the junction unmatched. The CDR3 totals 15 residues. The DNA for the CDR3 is TGTGCCAGCAGCCAAGATGGGCGGGGGGATTACGAGCAGTACTTC. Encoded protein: CASSQDGRGDYEQYF.

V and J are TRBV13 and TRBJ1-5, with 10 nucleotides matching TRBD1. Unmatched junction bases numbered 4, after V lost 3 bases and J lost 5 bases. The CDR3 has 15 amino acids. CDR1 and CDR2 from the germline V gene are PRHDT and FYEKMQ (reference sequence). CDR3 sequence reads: CASSFGTGDHQPQHF. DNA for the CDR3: TGTGCCAGCAGCTTCGGGACAGGGGATCATCAGCCCCAGCATTTT.

The CDR3 loop reads CASSLYLFGAGEADTQYF. In DNA, the CDR3 is TGTGCCAGCAGTTTATACCTTTTCGGGGCGGGGGAAGCAGATACGCAGTATTTT. The gene calls are TRBV27 and TRBJ2-3; TRBD2 matches at 7 bases. V lost 1 base to trimming and J lost 4 bases; unmatched junction nucleotides: 14. The germline V gene has CDR1 MNHEY and CDR2 SMNVEV (reference sequence). The CDR3 contains 18 residues.

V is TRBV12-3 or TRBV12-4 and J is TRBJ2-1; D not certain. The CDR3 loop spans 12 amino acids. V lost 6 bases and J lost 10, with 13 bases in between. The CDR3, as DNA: TGTGCCAGCAGCGTGGGTTCGAGGGAGCAGTTCTTC. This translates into CASSVGSREQFF.

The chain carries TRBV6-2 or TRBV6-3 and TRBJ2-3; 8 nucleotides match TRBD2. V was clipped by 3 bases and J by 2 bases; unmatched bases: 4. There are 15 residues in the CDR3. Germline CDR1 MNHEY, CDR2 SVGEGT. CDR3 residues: CASSYSGEVTDTQYF. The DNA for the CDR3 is TGTGCCAGCAGTTATAGCGGGGAAGTCACAGATACGCAGTATTTT.

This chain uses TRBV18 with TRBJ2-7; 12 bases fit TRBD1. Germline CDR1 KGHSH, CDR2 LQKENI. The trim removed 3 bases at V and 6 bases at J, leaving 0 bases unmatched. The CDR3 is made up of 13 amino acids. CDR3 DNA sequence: TGTGCCAGCTCACCGGGACAGGGGGCCGAGCAGTACTTC. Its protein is CASSPGQGAEQYF. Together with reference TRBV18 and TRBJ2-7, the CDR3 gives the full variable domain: NAGVMQNPRHLVRRRGQEARLRCSPMKGHSHVYWYRQLPEEGLKFMVYLQKENIIDESGMPKERFSAEFPKEGPSILRIQQVVRGDSAAYFCASSPGQGAEQYFGPGTRLTVT.

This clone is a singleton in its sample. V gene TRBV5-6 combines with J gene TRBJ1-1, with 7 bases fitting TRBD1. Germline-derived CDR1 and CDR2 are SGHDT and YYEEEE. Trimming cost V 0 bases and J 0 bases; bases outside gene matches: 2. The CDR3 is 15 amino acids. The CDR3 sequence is CASSLGGGLNTEAFF. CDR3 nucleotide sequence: TGTGCCAGCAGCTTGGGAGGGGGCTTGAACACTGAAGCTTTCTTT.

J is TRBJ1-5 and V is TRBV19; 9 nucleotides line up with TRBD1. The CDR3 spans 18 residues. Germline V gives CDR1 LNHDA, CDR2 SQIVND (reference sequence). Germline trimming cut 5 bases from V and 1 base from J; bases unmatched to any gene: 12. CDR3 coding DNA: TGTGCCAGTAGTTCGTATATAGGGACAGGGCAAAGCAATCAGCCCCAGCATTTT. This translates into CASSSYIGTGQSNQPQHF. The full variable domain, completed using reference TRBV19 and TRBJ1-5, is DGGITQSPKYLFRKEGQNVTLSCEQNLNHDAMYWYRQDPGQGLRLIYYSQIVNDFQKGDIAEGYSVSREKKESFPLTVTSAQKNPTAFYLCASSSYIGTGQSNQPQHFGDGTRLSIL.

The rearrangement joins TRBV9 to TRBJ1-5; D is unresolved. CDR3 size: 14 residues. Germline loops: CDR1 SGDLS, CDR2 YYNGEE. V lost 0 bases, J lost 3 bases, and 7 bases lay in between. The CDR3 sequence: CASSVGGTNQPQHF. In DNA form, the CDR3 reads TGTGCCAGCAGCGTAGGAGGTACCAATCAGCCCCAGCATTTT.

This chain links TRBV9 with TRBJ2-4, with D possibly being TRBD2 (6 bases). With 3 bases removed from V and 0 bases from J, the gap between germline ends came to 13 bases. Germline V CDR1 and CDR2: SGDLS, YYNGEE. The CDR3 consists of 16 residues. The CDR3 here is CASSGGSGGAKNIQYF. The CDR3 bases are TGTGCCAGCAGCGGTGGGTCCGGGGGAGCCAAAAACATTCAGTACTTC.

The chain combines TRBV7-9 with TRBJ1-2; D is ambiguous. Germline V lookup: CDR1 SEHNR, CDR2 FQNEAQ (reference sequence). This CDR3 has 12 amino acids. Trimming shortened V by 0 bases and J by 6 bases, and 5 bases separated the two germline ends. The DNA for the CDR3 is TGTGCCAGCAGCTTAGCCGGAGATGGCTACACCTTC. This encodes CASSLAGDGYTF.

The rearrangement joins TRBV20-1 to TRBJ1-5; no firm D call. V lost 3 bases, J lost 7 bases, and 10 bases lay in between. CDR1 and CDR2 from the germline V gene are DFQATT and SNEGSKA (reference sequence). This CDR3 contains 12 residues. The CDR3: CSASTEFQPQHF. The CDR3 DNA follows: TGCAGTGCTAGTACCGAGTTCCAGCCCCAGCATTTT.

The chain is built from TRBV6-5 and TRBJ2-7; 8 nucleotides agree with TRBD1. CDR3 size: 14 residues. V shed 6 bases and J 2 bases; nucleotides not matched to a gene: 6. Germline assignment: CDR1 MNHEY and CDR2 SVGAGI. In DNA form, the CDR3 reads TGTGCCAGCAGCGCGACAGGGGCCCCCTACGAGCAGTACTTC. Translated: CASSATGAPYEQYF.

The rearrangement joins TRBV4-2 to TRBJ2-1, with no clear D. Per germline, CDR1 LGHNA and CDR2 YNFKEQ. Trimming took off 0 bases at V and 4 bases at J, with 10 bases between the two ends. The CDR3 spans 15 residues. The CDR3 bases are TGTGCCAGCAGCCAAGAGGTACTAACGTACAATGAGCAGTTCTTC. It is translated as CASSQEVLTYNEQFF.

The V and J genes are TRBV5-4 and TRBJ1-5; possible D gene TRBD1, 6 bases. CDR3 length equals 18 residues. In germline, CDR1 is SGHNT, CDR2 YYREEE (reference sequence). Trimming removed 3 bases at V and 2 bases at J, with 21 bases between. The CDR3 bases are TGTGCCAGCAGCTATACCACACTTACAGGGACCGGCAATCAGCCCCAGCATTTT. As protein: CASSYTTLTGTGNQPQHF.

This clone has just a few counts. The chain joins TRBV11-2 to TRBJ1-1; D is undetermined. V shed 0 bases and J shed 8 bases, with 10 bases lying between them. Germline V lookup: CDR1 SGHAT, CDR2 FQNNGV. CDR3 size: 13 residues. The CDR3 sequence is CASSLDGETEAFF. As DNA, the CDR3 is TGTGCCAGCAGCTTAGACGGGGAAACAGAAGCTTTCTTT.

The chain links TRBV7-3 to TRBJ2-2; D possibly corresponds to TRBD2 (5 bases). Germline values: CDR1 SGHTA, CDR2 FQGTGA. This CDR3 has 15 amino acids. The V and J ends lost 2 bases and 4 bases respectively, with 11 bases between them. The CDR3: CASSLAGFGTGELFF. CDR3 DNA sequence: TGTGCCAGCAGCTTAGCGGGTTTTGGCACCGGGGAGCTGTTTTTT.

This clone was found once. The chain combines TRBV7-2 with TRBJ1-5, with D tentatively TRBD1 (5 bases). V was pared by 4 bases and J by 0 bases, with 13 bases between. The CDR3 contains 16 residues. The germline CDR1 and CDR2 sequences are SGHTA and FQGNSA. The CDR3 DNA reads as TGTGCCAGCAGCTGGGGACTCAGAAATAGCAATCAGCCCCAGCATTTT. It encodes CASSWGLRNSNQPQHF.

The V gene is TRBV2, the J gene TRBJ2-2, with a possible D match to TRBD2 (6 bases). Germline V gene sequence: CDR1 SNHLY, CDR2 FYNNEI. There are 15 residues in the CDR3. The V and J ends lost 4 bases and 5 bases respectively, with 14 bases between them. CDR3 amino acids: CASSVEGKRTGELFF. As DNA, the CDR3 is TGTGCCAGCAGTGTGGAGGGGAAGAGGACCGGGGAGCTGTTTTTT.

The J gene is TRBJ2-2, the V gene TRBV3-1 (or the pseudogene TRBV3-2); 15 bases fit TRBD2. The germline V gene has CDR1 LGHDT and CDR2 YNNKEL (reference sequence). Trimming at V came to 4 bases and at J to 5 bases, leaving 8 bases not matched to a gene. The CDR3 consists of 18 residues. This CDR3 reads CASSLRPGTSGGTGELFF. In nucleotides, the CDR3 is TGTGCCAGCAGCCTTCGCCCCGGGACTAGCGGGGGGACCGGGGAGCTGTTTTTT.

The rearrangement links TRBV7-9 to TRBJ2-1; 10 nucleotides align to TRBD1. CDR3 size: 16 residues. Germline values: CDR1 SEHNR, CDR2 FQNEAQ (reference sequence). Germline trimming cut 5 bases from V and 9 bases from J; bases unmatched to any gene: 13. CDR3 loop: CASSPHRDRGRGEQFF. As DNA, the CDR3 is TGTGCCAGCAGCCCCCATAGGGACAGGGGTCGGGGTGAGCAGTTCTTC.

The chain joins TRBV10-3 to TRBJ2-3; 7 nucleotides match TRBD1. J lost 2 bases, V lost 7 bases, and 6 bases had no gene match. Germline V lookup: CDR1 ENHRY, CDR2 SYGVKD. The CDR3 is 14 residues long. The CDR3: CAITTGSLTDTQYF. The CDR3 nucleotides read TGTGCCATCACGACAGGGTCCCTCACAGATACGCAGTATTTT.

The chain's CDR3 is CASSYHGPGQGPFYGYTF. As DNA, the CDR3 is TGCGCCAGCAGCTATCATGGTCCGGGACAGGGACCCTTCTATGGCTACACCTTC. The rearrangement joins TRBV5-1 to TRBJ1-2; 9 positions match TRBD1. Germline V gene sequence: CDR1 SGHRS, CDR2 YFSETQ. This CDR3 has 18 residues. Trimming at V came to 3 bases and at J to 4 bases, leaving 16 bases not matched to a gene.